This T cell receptor beta chain was recovered during a study of T-cell reconstitution after alpha-beta-depleted transplantation in children. The CDR3 loop spans 15 amino acids. V lost 0 bases and J 2 bases, leaving 11 bases between the germline ends. CDR1 is MNHEY and CDR2 is SVGEGT in the germline V gene. Unique molecular identifiers were incorporated during preparation of the TCRbeta library. TCRdb used MiXCR to reprocess the PCR reads, holding one entry per CDR3 protein. The table has about 640,000 distinct CDR3 sequences, over 15% seen once; the top ten hold approximately 1%. The receptor comes from a human donor who donated a stem cell graft to a child with acute myeloid leukemia. The chain recombines TRBV6-2 or TRBV6-3 with TRBJ2-7; D ambiguous. Sample: PBMCs from the stem cell graft donor, taken from the stem cell graft. CDR3 nucleotides: TGTGCCAGCAGTTACTCTTCTGACAAAGCCTACGAGCAGTACTTC. Translating gives CASSYSSDKAYEQYF.